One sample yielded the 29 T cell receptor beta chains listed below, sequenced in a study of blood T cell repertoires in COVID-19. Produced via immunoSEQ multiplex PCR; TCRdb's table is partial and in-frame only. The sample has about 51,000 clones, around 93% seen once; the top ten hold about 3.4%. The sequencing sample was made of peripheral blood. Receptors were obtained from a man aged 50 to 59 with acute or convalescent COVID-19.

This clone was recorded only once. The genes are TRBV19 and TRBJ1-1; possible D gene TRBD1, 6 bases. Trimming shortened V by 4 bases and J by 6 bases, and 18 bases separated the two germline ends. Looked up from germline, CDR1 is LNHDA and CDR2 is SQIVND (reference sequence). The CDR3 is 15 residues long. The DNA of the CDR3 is TGTGCCAGTAGTACCCGGACAGCTAAATCCGCTGAAGCTTTCTTT. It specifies CASSTRTAKSAEAFF.

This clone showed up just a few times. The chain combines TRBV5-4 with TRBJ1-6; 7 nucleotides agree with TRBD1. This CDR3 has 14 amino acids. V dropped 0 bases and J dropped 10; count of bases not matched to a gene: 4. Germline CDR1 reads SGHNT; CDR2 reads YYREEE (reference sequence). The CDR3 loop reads CASSLDRGLSPLHF. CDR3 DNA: TGTGCCAGCAGCTTGGACAGGGGCCTATCACCCCTCCACTTT. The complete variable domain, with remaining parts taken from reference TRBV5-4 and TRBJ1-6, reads ETGVTQSPTHLIKTRGQQVTLRCSSQSGHNTVSWYQQALGQGPQFIFQYYREEENGRGNFPPRFSGLQFPNYSSELNVNALELDDSALYLCASSLDRGLSPLHFGNGTRLTVT.

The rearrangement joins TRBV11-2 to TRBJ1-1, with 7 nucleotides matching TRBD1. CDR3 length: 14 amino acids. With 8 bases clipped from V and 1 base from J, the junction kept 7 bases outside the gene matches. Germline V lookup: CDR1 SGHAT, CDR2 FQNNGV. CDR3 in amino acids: CASLTGTANTEAFF. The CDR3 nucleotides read TGTGCCAGCCTAACCGGGACAGCGAACACTGAAGCTTTCTTT. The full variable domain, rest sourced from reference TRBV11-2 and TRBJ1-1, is EAGVAQSPRYKIIEKRQSVAFWCNPISGHATLYWYQQILGQGPKLLIQFQNNGVVDDSQLPKDRFSAERLKGVDSTLKIQPAKLEDSAVYLCASLTGTANTEAFFGQGTRLTVV.

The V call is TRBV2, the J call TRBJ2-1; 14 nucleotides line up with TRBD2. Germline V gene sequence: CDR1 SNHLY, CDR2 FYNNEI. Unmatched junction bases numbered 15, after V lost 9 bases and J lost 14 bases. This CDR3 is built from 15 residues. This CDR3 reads CASSRLAGGRVGEFF. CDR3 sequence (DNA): TGTGCCAGTTCGAGACTAGCGGGGGGGCGAGTTGGTGAGTTCTTC.

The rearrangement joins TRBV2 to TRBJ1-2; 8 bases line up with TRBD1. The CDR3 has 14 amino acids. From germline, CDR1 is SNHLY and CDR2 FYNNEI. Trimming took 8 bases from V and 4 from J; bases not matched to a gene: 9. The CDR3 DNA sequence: TGTGCCAGCGGACAGACAGGGGCCCTCTATGGCTACACCTTC. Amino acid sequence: CASGQTGALYGYTF. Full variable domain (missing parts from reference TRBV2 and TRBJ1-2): EPEVTQTPSHQVTQMGQEVILRCVPISNHLYFYWYRQILGQKVEFLVSFYNNEISEKSEIFDDQFSVERPDGSNFTLKIRSTKLEDSAMYFCASGQTGALYGYTFGSGTRLTVV.

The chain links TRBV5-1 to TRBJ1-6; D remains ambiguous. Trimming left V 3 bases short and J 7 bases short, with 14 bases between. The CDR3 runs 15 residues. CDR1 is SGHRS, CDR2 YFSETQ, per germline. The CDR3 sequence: CASSSIGERNSPLHF. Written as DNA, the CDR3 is TGCGCCAGCAGCTCAATCGGGGAGAGGAATTCACCCCTCCACTTT.

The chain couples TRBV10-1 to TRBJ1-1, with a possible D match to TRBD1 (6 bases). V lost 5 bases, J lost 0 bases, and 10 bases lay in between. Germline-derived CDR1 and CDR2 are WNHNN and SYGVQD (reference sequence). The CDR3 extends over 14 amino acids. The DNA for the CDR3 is TGCGCCAGCAGTTCGGACAGACTGAACACTGAAGCTTTCTTT. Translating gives CASSSDRLNTEAFF.

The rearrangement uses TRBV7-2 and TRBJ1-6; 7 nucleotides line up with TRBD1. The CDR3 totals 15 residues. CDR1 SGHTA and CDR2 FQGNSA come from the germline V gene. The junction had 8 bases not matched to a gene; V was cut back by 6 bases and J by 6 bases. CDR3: CASRRETGINSPLHF. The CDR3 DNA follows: TGTGCCAGCAGACGAGAGACAGGGATTAATTCACCCCTCCACTTT.

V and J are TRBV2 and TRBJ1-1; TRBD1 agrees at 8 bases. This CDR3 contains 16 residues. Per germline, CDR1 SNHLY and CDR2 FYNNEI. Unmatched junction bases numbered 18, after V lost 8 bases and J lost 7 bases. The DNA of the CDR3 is TGTGCCAGCGCAAGATATCAGGGGGCGCCGGGCCTTGAAGCTTTCTTT. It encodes CASARYQGAPGLEAFF.

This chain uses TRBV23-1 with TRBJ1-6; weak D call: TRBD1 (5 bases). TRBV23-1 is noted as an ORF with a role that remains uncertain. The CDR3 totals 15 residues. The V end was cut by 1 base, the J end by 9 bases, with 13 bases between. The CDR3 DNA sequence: TGCGCCAGCAGTCAATGGCCAGGGTGGACTTCACCCCTCCACTTT. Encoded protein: CASSQWPGWTSPLHF.

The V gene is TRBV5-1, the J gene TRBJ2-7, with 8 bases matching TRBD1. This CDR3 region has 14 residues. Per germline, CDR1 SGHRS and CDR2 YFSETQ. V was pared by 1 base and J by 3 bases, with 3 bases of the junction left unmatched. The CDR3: CASSLTTGGYEQYF. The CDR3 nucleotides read TGCGCCAGCAGCTTGACTACAGGGGGCTACGAGCAGTACTTC. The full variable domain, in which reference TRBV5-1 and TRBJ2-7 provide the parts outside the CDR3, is KAGVTQTPRYLIKTRGQQVTLSCSPISGHRSVSWYQQTPGQGLQFLFEYFSETQRNKGNFPGRFSGRQFSNSRSEMNVSTLELGDSALYLCASSLTTGGYEQYFGPGTRLTVT.

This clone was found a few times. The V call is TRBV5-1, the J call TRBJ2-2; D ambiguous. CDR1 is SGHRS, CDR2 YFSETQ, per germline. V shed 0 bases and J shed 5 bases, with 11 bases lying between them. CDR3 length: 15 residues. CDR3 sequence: CASSLGPTETGELFF. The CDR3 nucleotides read TGCGCCAGCAGCTTGGGCCCAACAGAAACCGGGGAGCTGTTTTTT.

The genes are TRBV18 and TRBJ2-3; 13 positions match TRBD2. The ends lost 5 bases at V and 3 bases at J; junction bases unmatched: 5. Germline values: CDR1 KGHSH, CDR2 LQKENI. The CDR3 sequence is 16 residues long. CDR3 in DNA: TGTGCCAGCTCAGAGACTAGCGGGGGGAAAACAGATACGCAGTATTTT. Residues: CASSETSGGKTDTQYF.

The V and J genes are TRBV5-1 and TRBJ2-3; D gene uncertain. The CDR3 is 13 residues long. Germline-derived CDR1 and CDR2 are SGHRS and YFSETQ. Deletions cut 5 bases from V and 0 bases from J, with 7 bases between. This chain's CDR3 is CASRSPSTDTQYF. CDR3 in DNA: TGCGCCAGCAGGAGTCCTAGCACAGATACGCAGTATTTT.

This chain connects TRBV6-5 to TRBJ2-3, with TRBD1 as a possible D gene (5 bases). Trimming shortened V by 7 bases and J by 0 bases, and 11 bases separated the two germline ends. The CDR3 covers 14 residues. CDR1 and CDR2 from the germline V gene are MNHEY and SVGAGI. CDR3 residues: CASKGATSTDTQYF. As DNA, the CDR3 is TGTGCCAGCAAAGGGGCAACTAGCACAGATACGCAGTATTTT.

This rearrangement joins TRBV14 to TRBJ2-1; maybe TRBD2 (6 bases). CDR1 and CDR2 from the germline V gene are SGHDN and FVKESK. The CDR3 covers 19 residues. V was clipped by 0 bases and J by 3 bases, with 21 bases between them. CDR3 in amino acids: CASSQDRLSGERIYNEQFF. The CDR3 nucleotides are TGTGCCAGCAGCCAAGATCGCTTGTCGGGGGAGAGGATCTACAATGAGCAGTTCTTC.

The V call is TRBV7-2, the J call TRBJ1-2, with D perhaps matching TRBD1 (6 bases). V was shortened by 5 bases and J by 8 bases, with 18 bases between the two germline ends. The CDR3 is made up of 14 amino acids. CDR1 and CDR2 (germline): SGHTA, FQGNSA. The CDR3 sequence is CASSSSTGFDGYTF. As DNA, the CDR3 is TGTGCCAGCAGCAGCTCGACAGGCTTCGACGGCTACACCTTC. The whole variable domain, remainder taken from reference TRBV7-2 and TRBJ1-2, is GAGVSQSPSNKVTEKGKDVELRCDPISGHTALYWYRQSLGQGLEFLIYFQGNSAPDKSGLPSDRFSAERTGGSVSTLTIQRTQQEDSAVYLCASSSSTGFDGYTFGSGTRLTVV.

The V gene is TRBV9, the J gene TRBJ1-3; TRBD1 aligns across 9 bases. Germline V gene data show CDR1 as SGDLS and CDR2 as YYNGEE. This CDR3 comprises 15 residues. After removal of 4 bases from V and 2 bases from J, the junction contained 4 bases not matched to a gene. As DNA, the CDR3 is TGTGCCAGCAGCCCGGGACAGGGTGCTGGAAACACCATATATTTT. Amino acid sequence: CASSPGQGAGNTIYF.

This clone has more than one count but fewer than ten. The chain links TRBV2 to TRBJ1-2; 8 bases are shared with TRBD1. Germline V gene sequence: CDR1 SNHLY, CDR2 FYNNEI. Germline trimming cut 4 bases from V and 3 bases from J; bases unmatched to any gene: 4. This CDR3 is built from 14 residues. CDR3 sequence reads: CASSVQGGDYGYTF. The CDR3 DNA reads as TGTGCCAGCAGTGTACAGGGGGGTGACTATGGCTACACCTTC.

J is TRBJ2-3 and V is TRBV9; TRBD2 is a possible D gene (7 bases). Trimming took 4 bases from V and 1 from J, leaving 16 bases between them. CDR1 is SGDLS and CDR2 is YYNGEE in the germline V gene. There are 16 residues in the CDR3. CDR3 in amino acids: CASSSRTRTGTDTQYF. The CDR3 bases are TGTGCCAGCAGCTCCCGGACTAGGACAGGCACAGATACGCAGTATTTT.

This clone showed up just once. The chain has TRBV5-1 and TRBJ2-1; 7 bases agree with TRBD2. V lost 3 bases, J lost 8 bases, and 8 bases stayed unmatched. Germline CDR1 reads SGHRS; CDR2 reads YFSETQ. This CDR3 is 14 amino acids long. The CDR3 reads CASSSRWEGDEQFF. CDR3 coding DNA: TGCGCCAGCAGCTCCCGCTGGGAGGGAGATGAGCAGTTCTTC.

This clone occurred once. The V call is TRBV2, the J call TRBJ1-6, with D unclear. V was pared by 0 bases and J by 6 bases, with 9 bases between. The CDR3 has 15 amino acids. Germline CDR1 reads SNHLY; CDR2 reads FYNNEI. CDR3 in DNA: TGTGCCAGCAGTGAAGCCAGACAAACTAATTCACCCCTCCACTTT. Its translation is CASSEARQTNSPLHF.

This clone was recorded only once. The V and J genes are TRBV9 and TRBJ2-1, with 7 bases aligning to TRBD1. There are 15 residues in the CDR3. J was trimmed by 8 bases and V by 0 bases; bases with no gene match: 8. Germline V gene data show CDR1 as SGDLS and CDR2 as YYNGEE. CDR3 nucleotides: TGTGCCAGCAGCGTAGCAACTTGGACAGGCGATGAGCAGTTCTTC. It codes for CASSVATWTGDEQFF.

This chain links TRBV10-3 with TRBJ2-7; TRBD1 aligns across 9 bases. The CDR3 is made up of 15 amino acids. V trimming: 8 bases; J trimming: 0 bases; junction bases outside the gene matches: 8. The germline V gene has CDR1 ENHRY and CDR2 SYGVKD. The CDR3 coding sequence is TGTGCCATCCGCACAGGGGGCGGCTACTCCTACGAGCAGTACTTC. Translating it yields CAIRTGGGYSYEQYF.

The CDR3 here is CASTDSAGQSFSTDTQYF. The CDR3 nucleotides read TGTGCCAGCACCGACTCGGCGGGACAGTCATTTAGCACAGATACGCAGTATTTT. The gene calls are TRBV13 and TRBJ2-3; possibly TRBD1 for D (7 bases). CDR1 PRHDT and CDR2 FYEKMQ come from the germline V gene (reference sequence). The CDR3 sequence is 18 residues long. Trimming shortened V by 7 bases and J by 0 bases, and 23 bases separated the two germline ends.

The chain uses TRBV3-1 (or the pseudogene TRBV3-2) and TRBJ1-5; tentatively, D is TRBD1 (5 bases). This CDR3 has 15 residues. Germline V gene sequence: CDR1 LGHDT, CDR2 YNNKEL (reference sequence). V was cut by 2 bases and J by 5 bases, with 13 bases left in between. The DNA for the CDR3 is TGTGCCAGCAGCCAAAGCGACAGTTATTATCAGCCCCAGCATTTT. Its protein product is CASSQSDSYYQPQHF.

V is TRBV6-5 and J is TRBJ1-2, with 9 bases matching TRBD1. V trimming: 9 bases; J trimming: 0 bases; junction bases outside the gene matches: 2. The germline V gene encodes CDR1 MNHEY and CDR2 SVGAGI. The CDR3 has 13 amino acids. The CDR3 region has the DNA TGTGCCAGTGGGACAGGGCCTAACTATGGCTACACCTTC. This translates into CASGTGPNYGYTF.

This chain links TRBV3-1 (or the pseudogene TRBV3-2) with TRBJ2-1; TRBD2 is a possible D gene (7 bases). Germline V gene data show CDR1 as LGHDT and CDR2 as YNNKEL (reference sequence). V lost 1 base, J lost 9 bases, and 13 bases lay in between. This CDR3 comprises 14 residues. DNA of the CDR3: TGTGCCAGCAGCCAAGTCCAGGGGAGGGGTGAGCAGTTCTTC. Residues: CASSQVQGRGEQFF.

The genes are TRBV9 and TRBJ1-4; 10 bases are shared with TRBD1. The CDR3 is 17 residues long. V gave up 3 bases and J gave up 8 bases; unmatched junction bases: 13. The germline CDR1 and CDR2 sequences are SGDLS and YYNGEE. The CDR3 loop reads CASSARQGARVGEKLFF. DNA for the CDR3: TGTGCCAGCAGCGCCAGACAGGGGGCAAGGGTAGGAGAAAAACTGTTTTTT.